This TCR beta chain was sequenced during a study of patients and donors after allogeneic stem cell transplantation. V lost 6 bases to trimming and J lost 0 bases, with 12 bases between them. The CDR3 runs 15 residues. MiXCR, applied by TCRdb to the RT-PCR reads, yields one record per CDR3 protein. Seen here are 400,000 to 450,000 distinct CDR3 sequences, roughly 17% observed once, and the top ten hold 6.5% to 7.5%. This clonotype was detected many times. Sequencing used blood, either unsorted or a sorted T cell fraction (not recorded which). This chain joins TRBV12-3 or TRBV12-4 and TRBJ1-5; D remains unclear. This receptor was identified in a human donor who was either an allogeneic HSCT recipient or a stem cell or donor lymphocyte infusion donor (not recorded which). It is not recorded whose cells these are; they may come from a transplant donor. CDR3 amino acids: CASSQMGHSNQPQHF. The CDR3 DNA reads TGTGCCAGCAGCCAAATGGGTCATAGCAATCAGCCCCAGCATTTT.